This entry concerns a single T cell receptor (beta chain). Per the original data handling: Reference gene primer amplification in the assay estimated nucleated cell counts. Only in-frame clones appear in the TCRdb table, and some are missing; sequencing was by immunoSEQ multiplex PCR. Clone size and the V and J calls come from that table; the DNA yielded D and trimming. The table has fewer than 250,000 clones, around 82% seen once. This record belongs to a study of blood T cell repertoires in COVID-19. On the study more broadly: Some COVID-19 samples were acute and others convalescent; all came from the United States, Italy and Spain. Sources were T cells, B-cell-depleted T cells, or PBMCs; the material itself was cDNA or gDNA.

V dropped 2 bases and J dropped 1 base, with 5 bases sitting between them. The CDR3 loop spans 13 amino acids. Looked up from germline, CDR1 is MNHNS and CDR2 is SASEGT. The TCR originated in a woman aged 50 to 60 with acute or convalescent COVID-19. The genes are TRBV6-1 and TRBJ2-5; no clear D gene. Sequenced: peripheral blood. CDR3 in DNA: TGTGCCAGCAGTGAATTCGTCCAAGAGACCCAGTACTTC. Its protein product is CASSEFVQETQYF.